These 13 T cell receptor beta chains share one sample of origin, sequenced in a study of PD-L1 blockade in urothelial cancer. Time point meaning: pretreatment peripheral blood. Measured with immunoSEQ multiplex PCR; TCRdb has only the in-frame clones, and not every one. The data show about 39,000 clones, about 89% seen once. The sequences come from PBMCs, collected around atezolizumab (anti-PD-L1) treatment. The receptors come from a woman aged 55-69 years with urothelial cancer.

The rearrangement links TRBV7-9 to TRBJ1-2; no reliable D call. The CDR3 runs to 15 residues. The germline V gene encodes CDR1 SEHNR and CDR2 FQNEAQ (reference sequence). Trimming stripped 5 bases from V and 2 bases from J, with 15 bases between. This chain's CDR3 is CASSQARGLNYGYTF. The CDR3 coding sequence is TGTGCCAGCAGCCAAGCGCGGGGTCTAAACTATGGCTACACCTTC.

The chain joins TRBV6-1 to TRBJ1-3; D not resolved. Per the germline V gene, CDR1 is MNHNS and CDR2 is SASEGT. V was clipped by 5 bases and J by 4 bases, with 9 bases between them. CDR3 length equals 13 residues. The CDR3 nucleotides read TGTGCCAGCAGTACCCGGTGGGGAAACACCATATATTTT. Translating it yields CASSTRWGNTIYF.

CDR3 nucleotide sequence: TGCGCCAGCAGCTTACTTGAGGGCGCGAGCGACTATGGCTACACCTTC. It is translated as CASSLLEGASDYGYTF. The J gene is TRBJ1-2, the V gene TRBV5-1, with D uncertain. This CDR3 spans 16 amino acids. Per the germline V gene, CDR1 is SGHRS and CDR2 is YFSETQ. The V and J ends lost 2 bases and 3 bases respectively, with 17 bases between them.

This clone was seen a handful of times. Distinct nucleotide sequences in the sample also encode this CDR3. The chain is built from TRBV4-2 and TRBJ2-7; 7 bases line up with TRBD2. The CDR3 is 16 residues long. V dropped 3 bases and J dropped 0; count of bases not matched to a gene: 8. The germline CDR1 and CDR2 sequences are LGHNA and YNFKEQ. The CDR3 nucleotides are TGTGCCAGCAGCCACTTACTAGCGCGTTACTCCTACGAGCAGTACTTC. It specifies CASSHLLARYSYEQYF.

The CDR3 DNA is TGTGCCAGCAGTACCGGGATTAACTATGGCTACACCTTC. Protein sequence: CASSTGINYGYTF. The chain joins TRBV28 to TRBJ1-2; D gene ambiguous. CDR1 is MDHEN and CDR2 is SYDVKM in the germline V gene. V was trimmed by 5 bases and J by 1 base, leaving 8 bases between them. This CDR3 spans 13 amino acids.

The CDR3 region has the DNA TGTGCCAGTAAAAGAGGGACAGGGGGCTCCTACGAGCAGTACTTC. This sequence encodes CASKRGTGGSYEQYF. The rearrangement uses TRBV19 and TRBJ2-7; TRBD1 matches 11 bases. The CDR3 is 15 amino acids. Germline CDR1 LNHDA, CDR2 SQIVND (reference sequence). With V trimmed by 7 bases and J by 0 bases, 5 bases remained unmatched.

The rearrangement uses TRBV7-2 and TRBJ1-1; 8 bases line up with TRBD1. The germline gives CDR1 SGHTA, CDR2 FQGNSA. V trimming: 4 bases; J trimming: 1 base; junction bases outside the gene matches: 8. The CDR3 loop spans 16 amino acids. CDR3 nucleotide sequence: TGTGCCAGCAGCTCCAGGGGGCCGGGCACGAACACTGAAGCTTTCTTT. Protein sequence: CASSSRGPGTNTEAFF. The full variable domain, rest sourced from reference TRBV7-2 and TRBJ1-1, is GAGVSQSPSNKVTEKGKDVELRCDPISGHTALYWYRQSLGQGLEFLIYFQGNSAPDKSGLPSDRFSAERTGGSVSTLTIQRTQQEDSAVYLCASSSRGPGTNTEAFFGQGTRLTVV.

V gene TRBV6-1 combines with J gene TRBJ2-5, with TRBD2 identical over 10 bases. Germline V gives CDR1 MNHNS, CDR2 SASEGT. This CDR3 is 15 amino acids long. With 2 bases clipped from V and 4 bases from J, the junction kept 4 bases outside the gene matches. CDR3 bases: TGTGCCAGCAGTGAACAGGCTAGCGGGAGAGAGACCCAGTACTTC. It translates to CASSEQASGRETQYF.

The chain's CDR3 is CASGKTQGYEQYF. The CDR3 DNA reads TGTGCCAGCGGAAAAACACAGGGCTACGAGCAGTACTTC. This rearrangement joins TRBV7-8 to TRBJ2-7; tentatively, D is TRBD1 (6 bases). CDR3 size: 13 residues. V gave up 8 bases and J gave up 3 bases, with 14 bases separating them. Germline V gene data show CDR1 as SGHVS and CDR2 as FQNEAQ.

CDR3 DNA: TGCGCCAGCAGCCGATCCGGGACAGGGGGTCAGCCCCAGCATTTT. It codes for CASSRSGTGGQPQHF. The chain couples TRBV5-1 to TRBJ1-5; 11 positions agree with TRBD1. The CDR3 sequence is 15 residues long. V lost 4 bases to trimming and J lost 6 bases; unmatched junction nucleotides: 6. The germline V gene has CDR1 SGHRS and CDR2 YFSETQ.

The CDR3 nucleotides are TGCGCCAGCAGCCAGGGGACTAGCGCCCAGGTCATAAATGAGCAGTTCTTC. This translates into CASSQGTSAQVINEQFF. The rearrangement joins TRBV4-3 to TRBJ2-1, with 10 bases aligning to TRBD2. Germline V gene data show CDR1 as LGHNA and CDR2 as YSLEER. This CDR3 is 17 amino acids long. Trimming took 3 bases from V and 7 from J; bases not matched to a gene: 12.

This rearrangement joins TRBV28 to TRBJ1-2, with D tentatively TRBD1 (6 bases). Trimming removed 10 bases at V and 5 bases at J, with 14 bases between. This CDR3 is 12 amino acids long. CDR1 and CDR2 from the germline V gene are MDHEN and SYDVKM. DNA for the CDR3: TGTGCCACAGTAGGGGGAAGGTATGGCTACACCTTC. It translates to CATVGGRYGYTF.

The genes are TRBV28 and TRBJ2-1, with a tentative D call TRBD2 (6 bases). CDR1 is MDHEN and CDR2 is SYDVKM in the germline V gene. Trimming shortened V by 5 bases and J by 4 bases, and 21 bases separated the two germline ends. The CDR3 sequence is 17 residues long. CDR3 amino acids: CASSLSGLLENYNEQFF. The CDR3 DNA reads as TGTGCCAGCAGTCTATCGGGACTCCTCGAGAATTACAATGAGCAGTTCTTC.